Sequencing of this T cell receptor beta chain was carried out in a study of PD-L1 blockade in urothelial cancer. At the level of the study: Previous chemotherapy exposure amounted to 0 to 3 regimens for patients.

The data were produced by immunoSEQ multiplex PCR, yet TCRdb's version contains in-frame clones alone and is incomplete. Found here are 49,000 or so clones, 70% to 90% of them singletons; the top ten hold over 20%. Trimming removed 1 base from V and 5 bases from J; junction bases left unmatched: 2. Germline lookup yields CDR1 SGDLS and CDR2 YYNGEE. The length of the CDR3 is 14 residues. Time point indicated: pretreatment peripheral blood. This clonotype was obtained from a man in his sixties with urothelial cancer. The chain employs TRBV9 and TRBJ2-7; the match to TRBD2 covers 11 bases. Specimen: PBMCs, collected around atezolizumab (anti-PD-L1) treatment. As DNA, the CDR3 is TGTGCCAGCAGCGTAACTAGCGGGAGAGACGAGCAGTACTTC. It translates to CASSVTSGRDEQYF.